These 7 T cell receptor beta chains came from one sample sequenced in a study of T cell responses to AZD1222 COVID-19 vaccine. Clones were read by immunoSEQ multiplex PCR, and TCRdb kept only the in-frame ones, dropping some. The sample has roughly 100,000 clones; approximately 81% are singletons. The source material was peripheral blood, sampled on day 0 of AZD1222 vaccination. The receptors were gathered from an adult in good health.

This clone is categorized as medium-sized. This sequence joins TRBV11-2 and TRBJ1-1; D gene ambiguous. From germline, CDR1 is SGHAT and CDR2 FQNNGV. The CDR3 sequence is 12 residues long. V was pared by 5 bases and J by 10 bases, with 14 bases between. Written as DNA, the CDR3 is TGTGCCAGCAGCCCCCTTCTTGAGGCAGCTTTCTTT. This sequence encodes CASSPLLEAAFF.

This rearrangement joins TRBV6-5 to TRBJ1-2; the D is unclear. Germline assignment: CDR1 MNHEY and CDR2 SVGAGI. The V end was cut by 5 bases, the J end by 8 bases, with 15 bases between. CDR3 length: 13 residues. CDR3 amino acids: CASSPRIQWGYTF. CDR3 coding DNA: TGTGCCAGCAGTCCCCGTATACAGTGGGGCTACACCTTC.

The chain links TRBV6-2 or TRBV6-3 to TRBJ2-1, with D maybe TRBD2 (6 bases). The CDR3 is made up of 16 amino acids. Per germline, CDR1 MNHEY and CDR2 SVGEGT. V was shortened by 0 bases and J by 5 bases, with 14 bases between the two germline ends. The CDR3 reads CASSYSRGGVDNEQFF. In DNA, the CDR3 is TGTGCCAGCAGTTACTCGAGGGGCGGGGTCGACAATGAGCAGTTCTTC.

The chain links TRBV27 to TRBJ1-2, with D possibly being TRBD1 (6 bases). The germline V gene encodes CDR1 MNHEY and CDR2 SMNVEV (reference sequence). V gave up 10 bases and J gave up 5 bases, with 14 bases separating them. This CDR3 has 12 residues. The CDR3: CATQGRGYGYTF. The CDR3 coding sequence is TGTGCCACTCAGGGGAGAGGGTATGGCTACACCTTC.

This chain connects TRBV28 to TRBJ1-5; maybe TRBD1 (5 bases). V lost 7 bases to trimming and J lost 4 bases, with 23 bases between them. Germline-derived CDR1 and CDR2 are MDHEN and SYDVKM. The length of the CDR3 is 17 residues. The CDR3 spells CASTPLGGGGPNQPQHF. DNA of the CDR3: TGTGCCAGCACCCCCCTGGGCGGGGGAGGCCCTAATCAGCCCCAGCATTTT.

CDR3: CASSLSPGTTYEQYF. Written as DNA, the CDR3 is TGTGCCAGCAGTCTCTCCCCAGGGACAACGTACGAGCAGTACTTC. This chain links TRBV28 with TRBJ2-7, with D tentatively TRBD1 (6 bases). The CDR3 is 15 residues long. Germline assignment: CDR1 MDHEN and CDR2 SYDVKM. V was clipped by 5 bases and J by 4 bases, with 18 bases between them.

V and J are TRBV6-4 and TRBJ2-6; 7 bases agree with TRBD1. In germline, CDR1 is MRHNA, CDR2 SNTAGT. Losses at the gene ends were 3 bases for V and 2 bases for J; bases not matched to a gene: 7. The CDR3 is made up of 17 amino acids. The DNA for the CDR3 is TGTGCCAGCAGTGAGAAGGTCAGGGGGACTGGGGCCAACGTCCTGACTTTC. Amino acid sequence: CASSEKVRGTGANVLTF.